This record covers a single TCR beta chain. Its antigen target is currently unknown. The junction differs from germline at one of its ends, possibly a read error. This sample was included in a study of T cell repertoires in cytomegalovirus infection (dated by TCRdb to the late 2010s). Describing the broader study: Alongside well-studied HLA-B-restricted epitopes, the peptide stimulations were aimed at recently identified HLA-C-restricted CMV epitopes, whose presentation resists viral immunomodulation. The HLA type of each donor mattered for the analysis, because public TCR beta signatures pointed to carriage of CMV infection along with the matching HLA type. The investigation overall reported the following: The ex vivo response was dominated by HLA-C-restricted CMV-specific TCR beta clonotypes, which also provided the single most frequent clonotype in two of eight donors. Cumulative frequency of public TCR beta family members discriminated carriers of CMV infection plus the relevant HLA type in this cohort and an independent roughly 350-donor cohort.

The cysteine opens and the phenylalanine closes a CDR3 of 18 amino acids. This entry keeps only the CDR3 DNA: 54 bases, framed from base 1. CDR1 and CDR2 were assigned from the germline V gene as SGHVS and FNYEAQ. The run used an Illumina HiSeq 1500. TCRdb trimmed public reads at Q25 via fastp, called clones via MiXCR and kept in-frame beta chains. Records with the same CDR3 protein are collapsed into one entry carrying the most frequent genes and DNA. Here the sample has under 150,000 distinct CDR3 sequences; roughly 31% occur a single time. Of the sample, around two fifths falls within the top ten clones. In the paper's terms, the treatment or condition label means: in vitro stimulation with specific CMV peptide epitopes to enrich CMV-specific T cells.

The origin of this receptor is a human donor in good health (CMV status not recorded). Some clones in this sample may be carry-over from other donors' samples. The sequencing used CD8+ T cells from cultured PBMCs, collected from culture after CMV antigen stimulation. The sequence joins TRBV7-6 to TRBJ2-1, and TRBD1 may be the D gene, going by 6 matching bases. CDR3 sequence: CVSSALNRALVSYNEQFF. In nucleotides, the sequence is TGTGTCAGCAGCGCACTTAACAGGGCCCTCGTATCCTACAATGAGCAGTTCTTC.